The 8 T cell receptor beta chains below come from one sample, sequenced in a study of tumor-infiltrating lymphocytes in glioblastoma multiforme. TCRB libraries came from RNA via three nested multiplex PCR rounds. TCRdb re-derived calls from the multiplex PCR reads in MiXCR, one entry per CDR3 protein. The sample has fewer than 25,000 distinct CDR3 sequences, 65% to 75% seen once. The sample comprised peripheral blood. The receptors here all came from a male donor with glioblastoma.

J is TRBJ1-2 and V is TRBV4-3; perhaps TRBD1 as D (6 bases). Trimming stripped 2 bases from V and 0 bases from J, with 10 bases between. Looked up from germline, CDR1 is LGHNA and CDR2 is YSLEER. There are 15 residues in the CDR3. The CDR3 loop reads CASSQSGQSNYGYTF. CDR3 DNA sequence: TGCGCCAGCAGCCAAAGTGGACAGTCTAACTATGGCTACACCTTC.

CDR3 coding DNA: TGCAGTGCTAGGTCCCTGAACACTGAAGCTTTCTTT. Amino acids: CSARSLNTEAFF. The chain carries TRBV20-1 and TRBJ1-1; D uncertain. The V end was cut by 3 bases, the J end by 0 bases, with 5 bases between. CDR1 is DFQATT, CDR2 SNEGSKA, per germline (reference sequence). The CDR3 runs 12 residues.

With regard to this clonotype: Mismatch with germline at one junction end may stem from a read error. Here the CDR3 reads CVSSPRSGIGIRMNTEAFF. CDR3 nucleotide sequence: TGTGTCAGCAGCCCAAGGTCCGGGATAGGGATCAGGATGAACACTGAAGCTTTCTTT. The chain employs TRBV11-2 and TRBJ1-1; unclear D gene. Germline CDR1 reads SGHAT; CDR2 reads FQNNGV. The CDR3 has 19 amino acids.

About this clonotype: The junction and the germline gene differ at one end; a read error may be behind it. J is TRBJ2-1 and V is TRBV4-2; the match to TRBD1 covers 7 bases. Germline-derived CDR1 and CDR2 are LGHNA and YNFKEQ. The CDR3 is made up of 16 amino acids. CDR3 residues: CASSQAKGGASDERFF. CDR3 bases: TGTGCCAGCAGCCAAGCGAAAGGGGGCGCAAGCGATGAGCGGTTCTTC.

The chain recombines TRBV11-3 with TRBJ2-5; 14 bases agree with TRBD2. This CDR3 comprises 20 residues. Looked up from germline, CDR1 is SGHNT and CDR2 is YENEEA. Trimming at V came to 4 bases and at J to 4 bases, leaving 17 bases not matched to a gene. This CDR3 reads CASSSYYSGTSGSRRETQYF. In DNA, the CDR3 is TGTGCCAGCAGCTCTTACTACTCCGGGACTAGCGGGAGCCGGCGAGAGACCCAGTACTTC.

As concerns this clonotype: At one end the junction does not follow the germline gene, possibly because of a read error. The V call is TRBV6-1, the J call TRBJ2-1; 7 nucleotides match TRBD2. The CDR3 is 15 amino acids. Germline V gene sequence: CDR1 MNHNS, CDR2 SASEGT. The chain's CDR3 is CASSEGGSGKNGQFF. CDR3 DNA sequence: TGTGCCAGTAGTGAGGGCGGGAGCGGCAAAAATGGGCAGTTCTTC.

The chain has TRBV19 and TRBJ2-1; tentative D call: TRBD1 (5 bases). Germline-derived CDR1 and CDR2 are LNHDA and SQIVND (reference sequence). Trimming cost V 0 bases and J 7 bases, with 7 bases left between them. The CDR3 runs to 13 residues. The CDR3 coding sequence is TGTGCCAGTAGTATAGATAGGGGTAATGAGCAGTTCTTC. Residues: CASSIDRGNEQFF.

The rearrangement joins TRBV28 to TRBJ2-7; D not resolved. Deletions cut 4 bases from V and 6 bases from J, with 10 bases between. The CDR3 is 12 amino acids. CDR1 is MDHEN and CDR2 is SYDVKM in the germline V gene. The CDR3 region has the DNA TGTGCCAGCAGTTACCCACCCCGCGAGCAGTACTTC. As protein: CASSYPPREQYF.